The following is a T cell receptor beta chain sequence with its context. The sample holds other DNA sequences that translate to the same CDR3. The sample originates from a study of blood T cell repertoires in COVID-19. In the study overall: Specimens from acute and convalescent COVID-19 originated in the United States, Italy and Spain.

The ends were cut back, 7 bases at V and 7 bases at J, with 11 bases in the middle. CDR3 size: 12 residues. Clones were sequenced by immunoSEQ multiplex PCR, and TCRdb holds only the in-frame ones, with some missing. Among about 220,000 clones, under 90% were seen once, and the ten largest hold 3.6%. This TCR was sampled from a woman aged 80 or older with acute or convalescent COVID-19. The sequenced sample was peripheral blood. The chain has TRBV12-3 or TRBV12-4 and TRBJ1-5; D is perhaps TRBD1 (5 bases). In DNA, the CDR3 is TGTGCCAGCACCACCCGGGGGCAGCCCCAGCATTTT. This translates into CASTTRGQPQHF.